Listed here are 25 T cell receptor beta chains from one sample, sequenced in a study of blood T cell repertoires in COVID-19. Profiling relied on immunoSEQ multiplex PCR, and the TCRdb table lists in-frame clones only, not all of them. The sample holds 45,000 to 55,000 clones, roughly 87% seen once. What was sequenced was peripheral blood. These receptors were obtained from a man aged 50 or older with active COVID-19.

The chain employs TRBV10-2 and TRBJ1-1; perhaps TRBD1 as D (6 bases). Trimming took 6 bases from V and 7 from J, leaving 12 bases between them. The CDR3 contains 12 residues. Per germline, CDR1 WSHSY and CDR2 SAAADI. In DNA form, the CDR3 reads TGCGCCAGCAGGAGAGGGGGAATTGAAGCTTTCTTT. Protein: CASRRGGIEAFF.

The chain joins TRBV2 to TRBJ1-2; D gene unclear. V was clipped by 9 bases and J by 3 bases, with 5 bases between them. Germline-derived CDR1 and CDR2 are SNHLY and FYNNEI. CDR3 length: 10 amino acids. CDR3 DNA: TGTGCCAGTGGCCACTATGGCTACACCTTC. It codes for CASGHYGYTF.

This sequence joins TRBV7-9 and TRBJ1-1, with D unresolved. This CDR3 has 14 residues. The germline V gene encodes CDR1 SEHNR and CDR2 FQNEAQ (reference sequence). The ends were cut back, 5 bases at V and 1 base at J, with 11 bases in the middle. CDR3 sequence: CASSLGLTNTEAFF. The CDR3 nucleotides read TGTGCCAGCAGCCTCGGACTCACGAACACTGAAGCTTTCTTT.

V and J are TRBV5-6 and TRBJ2-7, with D tentatively TRBD1 (6 bases). Germline CDR1 reads SGHDT; CDR2 reads YYEEEE. Trimming removed 0 bases from V and 0 bases from J, with 16 bases in between. There are 17 residues in the CDR3. The CDR3 bases are TGTGCCAGCAGCTTGGCCTCTCGGACAGCCCTCTCCTACGAGCAGTACTTC. It translates to CASSLASRTALSYEQYF.

This clone was detected only a few times. The chain carries TRBV7-8 and TRBJ2-2; tentatively, D is TRBD1 (5 bases). CDR3 length equals 14 residues. Germline V gene sequence: CDR1 SGHVS, CDR2 FQNEAQ. With 7 bases removed from V and 4 bases from J, the gap between germline ends came to 13 bases. The CDR3 loop is CASTLSDSTGELFF. CDR3 bases: TGTGCCAGCACCCTATCCGACAGCACCGGGGAGCTGTTTTTT.

The rearrangement uses TRBV5-1 and TRBJ2-1; possible D gene TRBD2, 5 bases. CDR3 length: 15 residues. The germline V and J ends were trimmed by 0 bases and 1 base, with 8 bases remaining between them. Per germline, CDR1 SGHRS and CDR2 YFSETQ. CDR3 coding DNA: TGCGCCAGCAGCTTGGATGAGGGTTCCTACAATGAGCAGTTCTTC. Translated, it gives CASSLDEGSYNEQFF.

The rearrangement uses TRBV6-1 and TRBJ2-7; a possible D gene is TRBD1 (6 bases). V lost 0 bases and J lost 3, with 15 bases in between. CDR1 is MNHNS and CDR2 is SASEGT in the germline V gene. CDR3 length equals 16 residues. The CDR3 loop is CASSEAEAGAFYEQYF. The DNA for the CDR3 is TGTGCCAGCAGTGAAGCCGAGGCAGGGGCTTTCTACGAGCAGTACTTC.

This clone appeared a few times. CDR3 DNA: TGTGCCAGTAGTAATCAAGGGGGCTCCTACGAGCAGTACTTC. It specifies CASSNQGGSYEQYF. This chain links TRBV19 with TRBJ2-7; tentatively, D is TRBD1 (6 bases). The CDR3 runs 14 residues. The germline V gene encodes CDR1 LNHDA and CDR2 SQIVND (reference sequence). The V and J ends lost 4 bases and 0 bases respectively, with 10 bases between them.

V is TRBV5-8 and J is TRBJ2-4; unclear D gene. V lost 0 bases and J 7 bases, leaving 5 bases between the germline ends. The CDR3 sequence is 12 residues long. Germline V gene lookup returns CDR1 SGHTS and CDR2 YDEGEE. CDR3: CASSLVGNIQYF. CDR3 in DNA: TGTGCCAGCAGCTTGGTCGGGAACATTCAGTACTTC.

In this sample, this clone is medium-sized (0.01 to 0.1%). This CDR3 reads CASSSDGSNQPQHF. The DNA of the CDR3 is TGCGCCAGCAGTTCCGACGGGAGCAATCAGCCCCAGCATTTT. V gene TRBV5-1 combines with J gene TRBJ1-5; D is ambiguous. This CDR3 comprises 14 residues. CDR1 and CDR2 from the germline V gene are SGHRS and YFSETQ. Between the trimmed V and J ends, which lost 5 bases and 1 base, there was a span of 10 bases.

V gene TRBV19 combines with J gene TRBJ2-1; 7 bases map to TRBD2. V was pared by 2 bases and J by 2 bases, with 9 bases of the junction left unmatched. The CDR3 covers 17 residues. Germline assignment: CDR1 LNHDA and CDR2 SQIVND (reference sequence). CDR3 amino acids: CASSIFGGGGTYNEQFF. CDR3 sequence (DNA): TGTGCCAGTAGTATATTCGGCGGGGGAGGGACCTACAATGAGCAGTTCTTC.

This clone showed up just once. V is TRBV29-1 and J is TRBJ2-3, with 7 bases matching TRBD1. Looked up from germline, CDR1 is SQVTM and CDR2 is ANQGSEA. V shed 7 bases and J 2 bases; nucleotides not matched to a gene: 9. The CDR3 extends over 14 amino acids. The CDR3 bases are TGCAGCGCTGCACAGGGGCGAGTCACAGATACGCAGTATTTT. It is translated as CSAAQGRVTDTQYF.

The CDR3 region has the DNA TGTGCCAGCTCTGCGGGGTCGAACACTGAAGCTTTCTTT. It is translated as CASSAGSNTEAFF. This chain connects TRBV7-2 to TRBJ1-1, with no clear D. The CDR3 has 13 amino acids. The V end lost 8 bases, the J end lost 1 base, and 11 bases lay between the germline ends. From germline, CDR1 is SGHTA and CDR2 FQGNSA.

The rearrangement links TRBV5-6 to TRBJ2-5, with 7 bases that match TRBD2. The germline V gene encodes CDR1 SGHDT and CDR2 YYEEEE. The CDR3 has 16 residues. Germline trimming cut 1 base from V and 5 bases from J; bases unmatched to any gene: 11. The CDR3 loop reads CASSLISGPARETQYF. As DNA, the CDR3 is TGTGCCAGCAGCTTGATTAGCGGGCCGGCTCGGGAGACCCAGTACTTC.

This chain's CDR3 is CASSPGRLIYEQYF. The CDR3, as DNA: TGTGCCAGCAGCCCGGGTCGATTGATCTACGAGCAGTACTTC. V usage is TRBV7-2 and J usage is TRBJ2-7; D remains unclear. This CDR3 is 14 amino acids long. The V gene's germline CDR1 is SGHTA and CDR2 FQGNSA. V was pared by 5 bases and J by 3 bases, with 14 bases between. The entire variable domain, with the rest obtained from reference TRBV7-2 and TRBJ2-7, is as follows: GAGVSQSPSNKVTEKGKDVELRCDPISGHTALYWYRQSLGQGLEFLIYFQGNSAPDKSGLPSDRFSAERTGGSVSTLTIQRTQQEDSAVYLCASSPGRLIYEQYFGPGTRLTVT.

This chain links TRBV5-1 with TRBJ1-1; 9 nucleotides align to TRBD1. The CDR3 extends over 15 amino acids. From germline, CDR1 is SGHRS and CDR2 YFSETQ. Trimming cost V 3 bases and J 5 bases; bases outside gene matches: 8. The CDR3 DNA sequence: TGCGCCAGCAGCTCGGGACAGGGACTTGGAACTGAAGCTTTCTTT. It yields the protein CASSSGQGLGTEAFF.

This clone was seen only once. The chain is built from TRBV3-1 (or the pseudogene TRBV3-2) and TRBJ2-7, with TRBD2 matching over 11 bases. The junction had 4 bases not matched to a gene; V was cut back by 0 bases and J by 6 bases. The germline CDR1 and CDR2 sequences are LGHDT and YNNKEL (reference sequence). The CDR3 is 15 amino acids. The CDR3 loop reads CASSQDLAGGGEQYF. As DNA, the CDR3 is TGTGCCAGCAGCCAAGATCTAGCGGGAGGAGGCGAGCAGTACTTC.

The chain employs TRBV7-8 and TRBJ1-5, with D possibly matching TRBD1 (6 bases). CDR3 length equals 16 residues. CDR1 is SGHVS and CDR2 is FQNEAQ in the germline V gene. Trimming left V 3 bases short and J 1 base short, with 13 bases between. The CDR3 spells CASSFQGTQSNQPQHF. In nucleotides, the CDR3 is TGTGCCAGCAGCTTCCAGGGGACACAAAGCAATCAGCCCCAGCATTTT.

This clone was observed once. This chain connects TRBV7-2 to TRBJ2-5; TRBD2 aligns across 7 bases. V lost 0 bases, J lost 3 bases, and 4 bases stayed unmatched. Germline assignment: CDR1 SGHTA and CDR2 FQGNSA. CDR3 length equals 15 residues. In nucleotides, the CDR3 is TGTGCCAGCAGCTTAGCGCTTACTAGCGAAGAGACCCAGTACTTC. Protein: CASSLALTSEETQYF.

The J gene is TRBJ2-2, the V gene TRBV5-1, with D possibly being TRBD1 (5 bases). The CDR3 covers 16 residues. V gave up 0 bases and J gave up 6 bases, with 15 bases separating them. The germline CDR1 and CDR2 sequences are SGHRS and YFSETQ. The CDR3 DNA sequence: TGCGCCAGCAGCTTGGGGGGCGTAAATCTGGCCGGGGAGCTGTTTTTT. As protein: CASSLGGVNLAGELFF.

The chain joins TRBV3-1 (or the pseudogene TRBV3-2) to TRBJ2-5, with TRBD2 matching 8 bases. The CDR3 sequence is 14 residues long. With 7 bases clipped from V and 4 bases from J, the junction kept 8 bases outside the gene matches. CDR1 LGHDT and CDR2 YNNKEL come from the germline V gene (reference sequence). The CDR3 region has the DNA TGTGCCAGCAAACCTCGGGGGGGAGGAGAGACCCAGTACTTC. Translated: CASKPRGGGETQYF.

The rearrangement uses TRBV24-1 and TRBJ2-1; 8 positions agree with TRBD2. CDR3 size: 13 residues. V was pared by 9 bases and J by 6 bases, with 6 bases of the junction left unmatched. Germline V gene sequence: CDR1 KGHDR, CDR2 SFDVKD. The DNA of the CDR3 is TGTGCCACCGTAGGCGGGAGGAGCAATGAGCAGTTCTTC. Translation gives CATVGGRSNEQFF.

The rearrangement joins TRBV24-1 to TRBJ2-1, with D perhaps TRBD2 (6 bases). Germline V gene lookup returns CDR1 KGHDR and CDR2 SFDVKD. V was clipped by 5 bases and J by 7 bases, with 14 bases between them. CDR3 size: 14 residues. CDR3 residues: CATSGFFGSNEQFF. The CDR3 DNA is TGTGCCACCAGTGGATTTTTCGGGAGTAATGAGCAGTTCTTC.

The genes are TRBV6-2 or TRBV6-3 and TRBJ2-7, with 9 bases that match TRBD1. V gave up 1 base and J gave up 2 bases; unmatched junction bases: 3. The V gene's germline CDR1 is MNHEY and CDR2 SVGEGT. CDR3 length: 15 amino acids. In DNA, the CDR3 is TGTGCCAGCAGTTACTGGACAGGGGAGGCCTACGAGCAGTACTTC. Its protein product is CASSYWTGEAYEQYF.

J is TRBJ2-1 and V is TRBV19; TRBD2 is a possible D gene (5 bases). There are 15 residues in the CDR3. The germline gives CDR1 LNHDA, CDR2 SQIVND (reference sequence). Trimming shortened V by 3 bases and J by 2 bases, and 11 bases separated the two germline ends. The chain's CDR3 is CASSIGSGTYNEQFF. The CDR3 nucleotides are TGTGCCAGTAGTATCGGCTCCGGGACCTACAATGAGCAGTTCTTC.